The entry below gives a single TCR beta chain sequence along with its context. For TCRbeta, the library was prepared with unique molecular identifiers. TCRdb re-derived calls from the PCR reads in MiXCR, one entry per CDR3 protein. The sample lists roughly 500,000 distinct CDR3 sequences; less than 35% were seen once. This sample was included in a study of T-cell reconstitution after alpha-beta-depleted transplantation in children. Germline V CDR1 and CDR2: SGHVS, FNYEAQ. After removal of 0 bases from V and 5 bases from J, the junction contained 1 base not matched to a gene. This CDR3 contains 16 residues.

The TCR comes from a human donor who donated a stem cell graft to a child with aplastic anemia. Sequencing used PBMCs from the stem cell graft donor, obtained from the stem cell graft. The chain is built from TRBV7-6 and TRBJ2-7; 16 bases fit TRBD2. The CDR3 sequence: CASSLAGTSGRDEQYF. The CDR3 DNA reads as TGTGCCAGCAGCTTAGCCGGGACTAGCGGGAGGGACGAGCAGTACTTC. Full variable domain (outside the CDR3, taken from reference TRBV7-6 and TRBJ2-7): GAGVSQSPRYKVTKRGQDVALRCDPISGHVSLYWYRQALGQGPEFLTYFNYEAQQDKSGLPNDRFSAERPEGSISTLTIQRTEQRDSAMYRCASSLAGTSGRDEQYFGPGTRLTVT.